This passage covers 27 T cell receptor beta chains from one sample sequenced in a study of T cells in women clearing cervical HPV infection. Generated by immunoSEQ multiplex PCR, the TCRdb table keeps only in-frame clones and is missing some. With under 35,000 clones in the sample, the ten largest clones hold 5% to 7.5%. Material: blood buffy coat. The receptors come from a woman aged 18 to 75 with a cervical HPV16 infection that either progressed to CIN3+ or cleared (not recorded which).

Incomplete CDR3 DNA: TGCAGCGTTGCAGGGGCCAATCAGCCC. Encoded protein: CSVAGANQP. The entire CDR3 is CSVAGANQPQHF. The chain is built from TRBV29-1 and TRBJ1-5; tentative D call: TRBD1 (6 bases). From the germline J gene comes the end of the CDR3, since the read stops 3 residues before it. The germline CDR1 and CDR2 sequences are SQVTM and ANQGSEA. The CDR3 is made up of 12 amino acids. Trimming pared 4 bases from V and 3 bases from J, leaving 7 bases between.

Comment on this clone: From the germline J gene comes the end of the CDR3, since the read stops 3 residues before it. The J gene is TRBJ2-1, the V gene TRBV5-1, with D possibly being TRBD1 (5 bases). The CDR3 runs 15 residues. Trimming shortened V by 0 bases and J by 0 bases, and 7 bases separated the two germline ends. The germline V gene encodes CDR1 SGHRS and CDR2 YFSETQ. The CDR3 DNA, read in part, is TGCGCCAGCAGCTTGGGGACAAGCTCCTACAATGAG. It encodes CASSLGTSSYNE. The whole CDR3 reads CASSLGTSSYNEQFF. The whole variable domain, filled in from reference TRBV5-1 and TRBJ2-1, reads KAGVTQTPRYLIKTRGQQVTLSCSPISGHRSVSWYQQTPGQGLQFLFEYFSETQRNKGNFPGRFSGRQFSNSRSEMNVSTLELGDSALYLCASSLGTSSYNEQFFGPGTRLTVL.

Concerning this clone itself: Sequencing ends 3 residues short of the CDR3 end; the germline J gene provides the rest. The chain has TRBV2 and TRBJ2-5, with D possibly matching TRBD1 (5 bases). The germline V gene has CDR1 SNHLY and CDR2 FYNNEI. This CDR3 comprises 16 residues. V lost 2 bases, J lost 1 base, and 14 bases lay in between. The CDR3 loop reads CASSELVLGAQETQYF. The CDR3 bases that were read are TGTGCCAGCAGTGAATTGGTGCTTGGGGCCCAAGAGACC.

Concerning this clone itself: The read comes to an end 3 residues before the CDR3 does, leaving the germline J gene to fill in the end. This chain uses TRBV19 with TRBJ1-6; 7 bases line up with TRBD1. The CDR3 runs to 18 residues. The germline gives CDR1 LNHDA, CDR2 SQIVND (reference sequence). Trimming at V came to 5 bases and at J to 0 bases, leaving 10 bases not matched to a gene. CDR3 bases read: TGTGCCAGTAGTCCCGACAGGGCCGAGAGCTCCTATAATTCACCC. Protein sequence: CASSPDRAESSYNSP. In full, the CDR3 reads CASSPDRAESSYNSPLHF.

About this clone itself: The missing CDR3 end, 3 residues past where the read stops, is filled in from the germline J gene. The rearrangement joins TRBV30 to TRBJ2-3; 9 positions match TRBD2. V lost 2 bases to trimming and J lost 6 bases; unmatched junction nucleotides: 12. There are 16 residues in the CDR3. Germline V gives CDR1 GTSNPN, CDR2 SVGIG (reference sequence). CDR3 DNA (partial): TGTGCCTGGAGTTCGGAGGCGGGGGGGCCGTTGGATACG. Protein sequence: CAWSSEAGGPLDT. From start to end, the CDR3 is CAWSSEAGGPLDTQYF.

Worth noting for this clone: The read stops 3 residues short of the end of the CDR3; the missing end is completed from the germline J gene. The chain is built from TRBV28 and TRBJ1-1, with a weak D call TRBD1 (5 bases). Trimming took 2 bases from V and 3 from J, leaving 16 bases between them. The CDR3 totals 16 residues. Germline CDR1 and CDR2: MDHEN and SYDVKM. The CDR3 protein is CASSLIPSGRHTEAFF. The sequenced part of the CDR3 DNA is TGTGCCAGCAGTTTAATCCCTTCAGGGAGGCACACTGAA.

CDR3 in amino acids: CASENRGQNTGELFF. CDR3 bases read: TGTGCCAGCGAAAACAGGGGGCAAAACACCGGGGAG. This rearrangement joins TRBV7-6 to TRBJ2-2; 9 bases align to TRBD1. The read is 3 residues too short to cover the CDR3 end, so that end is filled in from the germline J gene. The germline V gene has CDR1 SGHVS and CDR2 FNYEAQ. After removal of 8 bases from V and 2 bases from J, the junction contained 6 bases not matched to a gene. There are 15 residues in the CDR3.

Concerning this clone itself: The read falls 3 residues short of the CDR3 end, and the missing part is taken from the germline J gene. V and J are TRBV12-3 or TRBV12-4 and TRBJ2-3; the match to TRBD2 covers 11 bases. V shed 5 bases and J 1 base; nucleotides not matched to a gene: 2. The length of the CDR3 is 15 residues. The CDR3 loop is CASSATSGGTDTQYF. The covered CDR3 bases are TGTGCCAGCAGTGCGACTAGCGGGGGCACAGATACG.

Details on this clone: The read stops 3 residues short of the end of the CDR3; the missing end is completed from the germline J gene. V gene TRBV5-1 combines with J gene TRBJ2-1; maybe TRBD1 (6 bases). This CDR3 spans 16 amino acids. CDR1 SGHRS and CDR2 YFSETQ come from the germline V gene. Trimming stripped 4 bases from V and 4 bases from J, with 18 bases between. CDR3 in amino acids: CASSVEETGTYNEQFF. CDR3 DNA, as far as it was read: TGCGCCAGCAGCGTCGAAGAGACAGGAACTTACAATGAG.

With regard to this clone: The read gets to within 3 residues of the CDR3 end, and the germline J gene fills in the rest. The J gene is TRBJ2-1, the V gene TRBV19; D might be TRBD1 or TRBD2, each matching 5 bases. Trimming took off 7 bases at V and 6 bases at J, with 13 bases between the two ends. The CDR3 sequence is 13 residues long. CDR1 and CDR2 from the germline V gene are LNHDA and SQIVND (reference sequence). CDR3 DNA, as far as it was read: TGTGCCAGTAAGGTAGAGGGGCTCAATGAG. It translates to CASKVEGLNE. The complete CDR3 reads CASKVEGLNEQFF. Supplemented by reference TRBV19 and TRBJ2-1, the full variable domain reads DGGITQSPKYLFRKEGQNVTLSCEQNLNHDAMYWYRQDPGQGLRLIYYSQIVNDFQKGDIAEGYSVSREKKESFPLTVTSAQKNPTAFYLCASKVEGLNEQFFGPGTRLTVL.

Concerning this clone itself: The read ends 3 residues early relative to the CDR3; the germline J gene fills the gap. The chain employs TRBV5-5 and TRBJ2-5; 9 bases are a match to TRBD1. Per the germline V gene, CDR1 is SGHKS and CDR2 is YYEKEE (reference sequence). With V trimmed by 5 bases and J by 2 bases, 7 bases remained unmatched. CDR3 length: 15 amino acids. The CDR3 reads CASRGTGTTQETQYF. CDR3 DNA (partial): TGTGCCAGCAGGGGGACAGGGACAACTCAAGAGACC.

Concerning this clone: The CDR3 is cut off 3 residues early in the read; its end comes from the germline J gene. The chain combines TRBV5-6 with TRBJ1-5, with 8 bases fitting TRBD1. V lost 1 base and J lost 5; bases outside the gene matches: 5. CDR1 is SGHDT, CDR2 YYEEEE, per germline. This CDR3 has 15 residues. CDR3 bases read: TGTGCCAGCAGCTTGTTGGACAGGGCAGATCAGCCC. Protein product: CASSLLDRADQP. The full CDR3 is CASSLLDRADQPQHF.

Concerning this clone itself: The read comes to an end 3 residues before the CDR3 does, leaving the germline J gene to fill in the end. The chain is built from TRBV6-1 and TRBJ1-4; TRBD1 might be the D (5 bases). From germline, CDR1 is MNHNS and CDR2 SASEGT. This CDR3 is 14 amino acids long. Trimming took 1 base from V and 7 from J, leaving 10 bases between them. The chain's CDR3 is CASSEGQGPEKLFF. CDR3 bases read: TGTGCCAGCAGTGAAGGGCAGGGCCCTGAAAAA.

As regards this clone: The CDR3 end falls 3 residues outside the read, so it is completed with the germline J gene. V is TRBV19 and J is TRBJ1-2; the D gene is possibly TRBD1 (5 bases). V was shortened by 0 bases and J by 4 bases, with 15 bases between the two germline ends. Germline CDR1 reads LNHDA; CDR2 reads SQIVND (reference sequence). This CDR3 is built from 16 residues. CDR3 sequence: CASSIERVRGTYGYTF. Incomplete CDR3 DNA: TGTGCCAGTAGTATAGAAAGGGTCCGGGGGACCTATGGC. The full variable domain, with the rest looked up from reference TRBV19 and TRBJ1-2, is DGGITQSPKYLFRKEGQNVTLSCEQNLNHDAMYWYRQDPGQGLRLIYYSQIVNDFQKGDIAEGYSVSREKKESFPLTVTSAQKNPTAFYLCASSIERVRGTYGYTFGSGTRLTVV.

With respect to this clone: The read finishes 3 residues shy of the CDR3 end, and the germline J gene is used to complete it. V is TRBV23-1 and J is TRBJ1-6; no reliable D call. TRBV23-1 is an open reading frame whose function is uncertain. There are 13 residues in the CDR3. Trimming took off 6 bases at V and 6 bases at J, with 9 bases between the two ends. The chain's CDR3 is CASSPPGNSPLHF. The part of the CDR3 DNA that was read is TGCGCCAGCAGCCCCCCCGGTAATTCACCC.

A word on this clone: Read sequence stops 3 residues before the CDR3 end, and the germline J gene provides the missing end. This chain uses TRBV30 with TRBJ1-2, with D uncertain. The ends were cut back, 5 bases at V and 4 bases at J, with 8 bases in the middle. Germline CDR1 GTSNPN, CDR2 SVGIG (reference sequence). The CDR3 is made up of 11 amino acids. The CDR3 spells CAWHRGYGYTF. The CDR3 bases that were read are TGTGCCTGGCATCGGGGCTATGGC.

Measured by frequency, this clone is medium-sized. The read ends 3 residues before the CDR3 terminus; that terminus is restored from the germline J gene. V usage is TRBV20-1 and J usage is TRBJ2-5; perhaps TRBD2 as D (5 bases). Germline V gives CDR1 DFQATT, CDR2 SNEGSKA (reference sequence). V was trimmed by 5 bases and J by 0 bases, leaving 13 bases between them. This CDR3 has 14 amino acids. The CDR3 protein is CSARGIGDQETQYF. The part of the CDR3 DNA that was read is TGCAGTGCTCGGGGAATAGGAGACCAAGAGACC.

Turning to this clone: The CDR3 is cut off 3 residues early in the read; its end comes from the germline J gene. This chain joins TRBV14 and TRBJ1-5, with TRBD1 matching 9 bases. The CDR3 spans 15 residues. CDR1 is SGHDN, CDR2 FVKESK, per germline. After removal of 4 bases from V and 7 bases from J, the junction contained 8 bases not matched to a gene. The CDR3 region is CASSRGGDRDQPQHF. The covered CDR3 bases are TGTGCCAGCAGCCGGGGGGGGGACAGGGACCAGCCC.

Notes on this clone: Coverage ceases 3 residues before the CDR3 finishes, and the germline J gene fills in the end. V gene TRBV18 combines with J gene TRBJ1-5, with D perhaps TRBD1 (5 bases). V was clipped by 3 bases and J by 9 bases, with 18 bases between them. The CDR3 length is 15 residues. Per the germline V gene, CDR1 is KGHSH and CDR2 is LQKENI. The sequenced part of the CDR3 DNA is TGTGCCAGCTCACCGCAGGACTCGCTCGGGGGGCCC. Protein: CASSPQDSLGGP. The CDR3 as a whole reads CASSPQDSLGGPQHF.

A word on this clone: The CDR3 extends 3 residues past the end of the read, so its final part is completed from the germline J gene. This chain links TRBV11-2 with TRBJ1-2, with TRBD1 matching over 9 bases. J was trimmed by 7 bases and V by 5 bases; bases with no gene match: 11. In germline, CDR1 is SGHAT, CDR2 FQNNGV. This CDR3 has 15 amino acids. Here the CDR3 reads CASSRQTGGDGGYTF. CDR3 DNA (partial): TGTGCCAGCAGCAGGCAGACAGGGGGGGACGGTGGC.

As concerns this clone: The missing CDR3 end, 3 residues past where the read stops, is filled in from the germline J gene. The chain links TRBV14 to TRBJ2-7, with D unresolved. The V gene's germline CDR1 is SGHDN and CDR2 FVKESK. Trimming pared 3 bases from V and 3 bases from J, leaving 3 bases between. The CDR3 loop spans 11 amino acids. The part of the CDR3 DNA that was read is TGTGCCAGCAGCCACGGCTACGAG. It is translated as CASSHGYE. The entire CDR3 is CASSHGYEQYF. Full variable domain (remainder filled in from reference TRBV14 and TRBJ2-7): EAGVTQFPSHSVIEKGQTVTLRCDPISGHDNLYWYRRVMGKEIKFLLHFVKESKQDESGMPNNRFLAERTGGTYSTLKVQPAELEDSGVYFCASSHGYEQYFGPGTRLTVT.

For this clone: The CDR3 goes on 3 residues after the read ends, and that part is filled in from the germline J gene. V is TRBV19 and J is TRBJ2-7, with 9 bases fitting TRBD1. The CDR3 runs 16 residues. Looked up from germline, CDR1 is LNHDA and CDR2 is SQIVND (reference sequence). V was clipped by 7 bases and J by 1 base; unmatched bases: 11. Partial CDR3 DNA: TGTGCCAGTAACCCAACCGGGACAGGGAGATCCTACGAG. Its protein is CASNPTGTGRSYE. The complete CDR3 protein is CASNPTGTGRSYEQYF. Drawing the rest from reference TRBV19 and TRBJ2-7, the complete variable domain is DGGITQSPKYLFRKEGQNVTLSCEQNLNHDAMYWYRQDPGQGLRLIYYSQIVNDFQKGDIAEGYSVSREKKESFPLTVTSAQKNPTAFYLCASNPTGTGRSYEQYFGPGTRLTVT.

On this clone: The read stops 3 residues short of the end of the CDR3; the missing end is completed from the germline J gene. The chain has TRBV5-4 and TRBJ2-3; a weak D match, TRBD2 (5 bases). V was cut by 2 bases and J by 2 bases, with 9 bases left in between. CDR1 SGHNT and CDR2 YYREEE come from the germline V gene (reference sequence). The CDR3 is made up of 14 amino acids. The part of the CDR3 DNA that was read is TGTGCCAGCAGCTTAGCGGAGGACACAGATACG. The encoded protein is CASSLAEDTDT. The whole CDR3 sequence reads CASSLAEDTDTQYF.

Concerning this clone itself: The sequence runs out 3 residues before the end of the CDR3; the remainder is reconstructed from the germline J gene. V usage is TRBV19 and J usage is TRBJ1-2; 10 bases fit TRBD1. This CDR3 has 15 amino acids. CDR1 and CDR2 from the germline V gene are LNHDA and SQIVND (reference sequence). V was clipped by 7 bases and J by 5 bases; unmatched bases: 10. The covered CDR3 bases are TGTGCCAGTATTCCTCCGGGACAGGGGATTTATGGC. It translates to CASIPPGQGIYG. The entire CDR3 is CASIPPGQGIYGYTF.

CDR3 region: CASSPTDRGGGSGTQYF. The CDR3 DNA, read in part, is TGTGCCAGCAGCCCCACCGATAGGGGCGGGGGTTCAGGGACG. V gene TRBV7-3 combines with J gene TRBJ2-3; TRBD2 agrees at 7 bases. The CDR3 end falls 3 residues outside the read, so it is completed with the germline J gene. The CDR3 totals 17 residues. Germline V CDR1 and CDR2: SGHTA, FQGTGA.

In regard to this clone: The read stops 3 residues short of the end of the CDR3; the missing end is completed from the germline J gene. The chain recombines TRBV12-3 or TRBV12-4 with TRBJ2-1, with 8 bases fitting TRBD2. V was clipped by 5 bases and J by 4 bases; unmatched bases: 10. The CDR3 loop spans 16 amino acids. The CDR3 protein is CASSRRGAGVYNEQFF. Partial CDR3 DNA: TGTGCCAGCAGTCGCAGGGGAGCGGGGGTTTACAATGAG.

With respect to this clone: The read finishes 3 residues shy of the CDR3 end, and the germline J gene is used to complete it. The gene calls are TRBV14 and TRBJ2-5; no clear D. Germline CDR1 is SGHDN and CDR2 is FVKESK. The V and J ends lost 0 bases and 5 bases respectively, with 7 bases between them. The CDR3 covers 13 residues. The sequenced CDR3 bases are TGTGCCAGCAGCCAAGATTTCGGGGAGACC. Translation: CASSQDFGET. The entire CDR3 reads CASSQDFGETQYF.